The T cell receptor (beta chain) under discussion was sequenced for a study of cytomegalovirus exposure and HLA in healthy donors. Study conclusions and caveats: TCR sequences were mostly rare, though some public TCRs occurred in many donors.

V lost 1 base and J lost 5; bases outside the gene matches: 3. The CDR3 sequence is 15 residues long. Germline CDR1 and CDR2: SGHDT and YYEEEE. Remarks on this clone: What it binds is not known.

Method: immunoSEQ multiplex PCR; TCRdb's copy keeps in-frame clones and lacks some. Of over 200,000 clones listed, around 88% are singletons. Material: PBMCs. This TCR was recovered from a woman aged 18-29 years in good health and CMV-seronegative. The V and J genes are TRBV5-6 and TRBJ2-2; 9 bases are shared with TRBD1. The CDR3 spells CASSLLGTGTGELFF. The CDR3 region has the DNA TGTGCCAGCAGCTTGTTGGGGACAGGGACCGGGGAGCTGTTTTTT.